A single sample is the source of the 5 T cell receptor beta chains below, sequenced in a study of beta chain features in type 1 diabetes. TCRB transcripts that were expressed got sequenced, as all of the isolated RNA had been reverse transcribed. The method was immunoSEQ multiplex PCR; TCRdb's version includes in-frame clones alone and lacks a portion of them. Of about 290,000 clones in the sample, under 8.5% were seen once. Sequencing was done on a sample of central memory CD4+ T cells from blood. The receptors derive from a woman between 18 and 30 years old in good health.

Ten or more counts support this clone. The V gene is TRBV7-9, the J gene TRBJ1-1; 8 nucleotides line up with TRBD1. The CDR3 is 15 amino acids. Germline values: CDR1 SEHNR, CDR2 FQNEAQ (reference sequence). Losses at the gene ends were 2 bases for V and 3 bases for J; bases not matched to a gene: 5. For the CDR3, the DNA is TGTGCCAGCAGCTTACCCGGACAGGGACACACTGAAGCTTTCTTT. It codes for CASSLPGQGHTEAFF.

The sample holds many counts of this clone. The chain uses TRBV9 and TRBJ2-2; unclear D gene. Trimming left V 4 bases short and J 5 bases short, with 9 bases between. The CDR3 covers 13 residues. Germline lookup yields CDR1 SGDLS and CDR2 YYNGEE. Here the CDR3 DNA reads TGTGCCAGCAGCCTGAGGCTGACCGGGGAGCTGTTTTTT. Protein sequence: CASSLRLTGELFF.

The chain links TRBV11-2 to TRBJ2-1; 13 bases match TRBD2. J was trimmed by 7 bases and V by 5 bases; bases with no gene match: 8. CDR1 and CDR2 (germline): SGHAT, FQNNGV. The CDR3 extends over 16 amino acids. The CDR3 is CASSEGTSGVRNEQFF. CDR3 coding DNA: TGTGCCAGCAGCGAAGGGACTAGCGGGGTAAGGAATGAGCAGTTCTTC.

V is TRBV2 and J is TRBJ2-7; weak D call: TRBD2 (5 bases). Germline lookup yields CDR1 SNHLY and CDR2 FYNNEI. Trimming stripped 4 bases from V and 3 bases from J, with 10 bases between. The CDR3 is made up of 13 amino acids. The CDR3 here is CASSGGRNYEQYF. The CDR3 nucleotides are TGTGCCAGCAGTGGAGGGCGGAACTACGAGCAGTACTTC.

This clone was seen only a few times. The chain is built from TRBV6-5 and TRBJ2-5; D remains unclear. CDR3 size: 13 residues. The V end was cut by 6 bases, the J end by 2 bases, with 10 bases between. Germline CDR1 MNHEY, CDR2 SVGAGI. The DNA for the CDR3 is TGTGCCAGCAGGTCAGGAGAACAAGAGACCCAGTACTTC. Protein product: CASRSGEQETQYF.